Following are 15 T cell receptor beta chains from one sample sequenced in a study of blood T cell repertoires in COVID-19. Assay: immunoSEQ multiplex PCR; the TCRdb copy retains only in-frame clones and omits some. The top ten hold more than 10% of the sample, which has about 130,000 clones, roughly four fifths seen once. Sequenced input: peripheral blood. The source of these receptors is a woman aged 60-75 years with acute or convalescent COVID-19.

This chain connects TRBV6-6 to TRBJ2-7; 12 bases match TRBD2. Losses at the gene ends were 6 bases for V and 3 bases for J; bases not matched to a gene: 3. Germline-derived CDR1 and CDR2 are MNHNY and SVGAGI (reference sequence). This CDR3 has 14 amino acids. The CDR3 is CASSRLAGDYEQYV. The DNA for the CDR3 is TGTGCCAGCAGCCGACTAGCGGGGGACTACGAGCAGTACGTC.

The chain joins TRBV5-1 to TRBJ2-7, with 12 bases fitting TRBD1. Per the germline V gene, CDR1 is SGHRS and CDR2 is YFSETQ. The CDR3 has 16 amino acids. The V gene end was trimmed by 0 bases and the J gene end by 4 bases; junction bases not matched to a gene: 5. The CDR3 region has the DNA TGCGCCAGCAGCTTGGAAGGGACAGGGGGCGGTTACGAGCAGTACTTC. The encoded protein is CASSLEGTGGGYEQYF.

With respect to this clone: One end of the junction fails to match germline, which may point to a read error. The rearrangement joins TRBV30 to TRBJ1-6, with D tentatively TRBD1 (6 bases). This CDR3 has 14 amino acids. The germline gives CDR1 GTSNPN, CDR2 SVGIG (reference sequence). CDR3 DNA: TGTGCTTGGAAGCGGGGGGCGACGAATTCACCCCTCCACTTT. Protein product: CAWKRGATNSPLHF.

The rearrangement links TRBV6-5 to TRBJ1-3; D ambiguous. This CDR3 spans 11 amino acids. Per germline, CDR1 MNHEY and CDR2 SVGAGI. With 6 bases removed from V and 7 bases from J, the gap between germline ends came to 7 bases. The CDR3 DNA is TGTGCCAGCAGAACCCAGAACACCATATATTTT. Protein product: CASRTQNTIYF.

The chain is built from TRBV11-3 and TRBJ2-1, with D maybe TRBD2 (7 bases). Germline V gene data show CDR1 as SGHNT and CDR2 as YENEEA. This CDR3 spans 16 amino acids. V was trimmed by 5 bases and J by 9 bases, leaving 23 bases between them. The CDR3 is CASSAQGGGSLGEQFF. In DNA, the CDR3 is TGTGCCAGCAGCGCCCAAGGCGGGGGCAGTCTTGGTGAGCAGTTCTTC. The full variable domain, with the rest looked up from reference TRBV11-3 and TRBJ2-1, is EAGVVQSPRYKIIEKKQPVAFWCNPISGHNTLYWYLQNLGQGPELLIRYENEEAVDDSQLPKDRFSAERLKGVDSTLKIQPAELGDSAVYLCASSAQGGGSLGEQFFGPGTRLTVL.

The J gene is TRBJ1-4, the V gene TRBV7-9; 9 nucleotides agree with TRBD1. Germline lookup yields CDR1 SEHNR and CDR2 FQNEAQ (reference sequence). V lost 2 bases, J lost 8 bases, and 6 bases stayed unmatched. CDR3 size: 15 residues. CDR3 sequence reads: CASSLIDRGIEKLFF. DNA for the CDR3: TGTGCCAGCAGCTTAATAGACAGGGGGATCGAAAAACTGTTTTTT.

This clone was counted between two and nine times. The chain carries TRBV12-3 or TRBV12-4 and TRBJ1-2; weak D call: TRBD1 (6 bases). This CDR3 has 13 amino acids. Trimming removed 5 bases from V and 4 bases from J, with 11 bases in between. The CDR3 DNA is TGTGCCAGCAGTCCAGGGGCCCCCTATGGCTACACCTTC. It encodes CASSPGAPYGYTF.

CDR3 nucleotides: TGTGCCAGCAGCCCGACAGGGACTGGAAACACCATATATTTT. This gives the protein CASSPTGTGNTIYF. The V call is TRBV3-1 (or the pseudogene TRBV3-2), the J call TRBJ1-3, with 7 bases that match TRBD1. There are 14 residues in the CDR3. The V and J ends lost 4 bases and 2 bases, in that order; junction bases with no gene match: 2. Germline CDR1 LGHDT, CDR2 YNNKEL (reference sequence).

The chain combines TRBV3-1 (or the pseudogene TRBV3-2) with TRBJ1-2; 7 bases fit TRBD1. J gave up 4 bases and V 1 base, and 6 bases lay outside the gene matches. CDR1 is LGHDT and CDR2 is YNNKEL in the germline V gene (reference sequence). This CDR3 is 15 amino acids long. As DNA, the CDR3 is TGTGCCAGCAGCCAAGTGGGACAGAAGGTCTATGGCTACACCTTC. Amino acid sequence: CASSQVGQKVYGYTF.

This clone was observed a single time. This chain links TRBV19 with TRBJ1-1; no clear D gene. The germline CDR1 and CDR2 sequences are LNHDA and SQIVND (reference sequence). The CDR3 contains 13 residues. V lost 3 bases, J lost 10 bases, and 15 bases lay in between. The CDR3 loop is CASSMWRAEVAFF. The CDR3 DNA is TGTGCCAGTAGTATGTGGCGGGCGGAGGTAGCTTTCTTT. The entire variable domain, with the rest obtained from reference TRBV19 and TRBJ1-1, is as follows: DGGITQSPKYLFRKEGQNVTLSCEQNLNHDAMYWYRQDPGQGLRLIYYSQIVNDFQKGDIAEGYSVSREKKESFPLTVTSAQKNPTAFYLCASSMWRAEVAFFGQGTRLTVV.

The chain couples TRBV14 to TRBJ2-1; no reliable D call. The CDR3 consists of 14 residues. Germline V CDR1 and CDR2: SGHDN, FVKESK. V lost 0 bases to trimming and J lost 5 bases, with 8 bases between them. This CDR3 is CASSQDSWNNEQFF. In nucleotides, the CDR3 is TGTGCCAGCAGCCAAGATAGCTGGAACAATGAGCAGTTCTTC.

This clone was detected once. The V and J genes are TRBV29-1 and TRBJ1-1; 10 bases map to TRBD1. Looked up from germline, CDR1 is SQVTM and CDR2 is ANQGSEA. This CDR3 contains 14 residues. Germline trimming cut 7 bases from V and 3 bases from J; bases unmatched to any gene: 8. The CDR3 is CSARQGASDTEAFF. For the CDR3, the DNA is TGCAGCGCCCGACAGGGGGCATCGGACACTGAAGCTTTCTTT.

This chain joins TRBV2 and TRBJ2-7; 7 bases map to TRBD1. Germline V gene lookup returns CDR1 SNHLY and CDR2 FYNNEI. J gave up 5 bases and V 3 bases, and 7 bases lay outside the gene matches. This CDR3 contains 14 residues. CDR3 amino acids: CASSEMKTGNEQYV. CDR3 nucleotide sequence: TGTGCCAGCAGTGAGATGAAGACAGGGAACGAGCAGTACGTC.

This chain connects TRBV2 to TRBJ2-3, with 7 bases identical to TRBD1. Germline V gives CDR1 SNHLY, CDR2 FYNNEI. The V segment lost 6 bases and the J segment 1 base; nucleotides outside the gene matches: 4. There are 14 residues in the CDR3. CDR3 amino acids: CASRRQGRTDTQYF. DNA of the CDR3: TGTGCCAGCAGAAGACAGGGCCGCACAGATACGCAGTATTTT.

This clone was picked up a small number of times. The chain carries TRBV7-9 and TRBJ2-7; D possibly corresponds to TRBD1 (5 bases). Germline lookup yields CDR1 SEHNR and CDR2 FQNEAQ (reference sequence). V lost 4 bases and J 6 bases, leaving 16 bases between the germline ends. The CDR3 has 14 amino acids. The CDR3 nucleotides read TGTGCCAGCAGCTCGGACATTCCAAGAAGCGAGCAGTACTTC. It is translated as CASSSDIPRSEQYF.